This TCR beta chain is from a study of shared clonotypes between healthy human individuals. Study background: There were three CD4 naive, three CD4 memory, two CD8 naive and one CD8 memory plates per donor.

Subsets obtained from CD4+ cells comprised CD45RA+ naive and CD45RA-negative memory cells. This CDR3 spans 14 amino acids. Trimming cost V 3 bases and J 5 bases, with 11 bases left between them. The germline CDR1 and CDR2 sequences are SEHNR and FQNEAQ (reference sequence). Turning to this clone: Its antigen is currently unknown.

The data were produced by immunoSEQ multiplex PCR, yet TCRdb's version contains in-frame clones alone and is incomplete. The data contain about 1.5 million clones, about 98% of them singletons. Regarding the study as a whole: Rarefaction exposed incomplete sorted-subset sequencing despite large depth. It was the few donors that limited the genetic and exposure-history diversity represented.

The TCR originated in a young man in good health. The gene calls are TRBV7-9 and TRBJ1-5; D might be TRBD1 (5 bases). Sequencing was carried out using naive CD4+ T cells sorted from blood. Subset of the sample: CD45RA+ positively selected. CDR3 loop: CASSFGGDDQPQHF. In nucleotides, the CDR3 is TGTGCCAGCAGCTTCGGAGGGGATGATCAGCCCCAGCATTTT.